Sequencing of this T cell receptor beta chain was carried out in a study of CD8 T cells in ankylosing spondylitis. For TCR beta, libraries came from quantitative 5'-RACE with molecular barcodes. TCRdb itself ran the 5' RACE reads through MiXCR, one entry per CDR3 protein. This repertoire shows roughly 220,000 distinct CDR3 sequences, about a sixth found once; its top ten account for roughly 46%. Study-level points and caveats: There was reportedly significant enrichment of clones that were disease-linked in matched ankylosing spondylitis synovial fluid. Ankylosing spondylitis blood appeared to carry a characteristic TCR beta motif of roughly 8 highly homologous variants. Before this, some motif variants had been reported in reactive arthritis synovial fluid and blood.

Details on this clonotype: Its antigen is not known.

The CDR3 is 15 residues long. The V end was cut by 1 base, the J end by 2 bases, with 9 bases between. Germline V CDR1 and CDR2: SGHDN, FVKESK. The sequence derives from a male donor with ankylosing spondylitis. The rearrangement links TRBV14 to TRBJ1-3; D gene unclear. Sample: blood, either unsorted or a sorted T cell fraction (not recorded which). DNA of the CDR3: TGTGCCAGCAGCCAAGGGGTAACCCCTGGAAACACCATATATTTT. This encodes CASSQGVTPGNTIYF. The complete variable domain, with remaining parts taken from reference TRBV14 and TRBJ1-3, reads EAGVTQFPSHSVIEKGQTVTLRCDPISGHDNLYWYRRVMGKEIKFLLHFVKESKQDESGMPNNRFLAERTGGTYSTLKVQPAELEDSGVYFCASSQGVTPGNTIYFGEGSWLTVV.